This T cell receptor beta chain was observed in a study of vaccination and CD4 T cells after COVID-19. Treatment specified: roughly ten-day PBMC culture with coronavirus spike peptide pools or control peptides (ViraFEST assay). Researchers collected the unexposed donor's CD4+ T cells before the COVID-19 pandemic (2011-2018). Concerning this clonotype itself: The antigen remains undetermined.

With the Oncomine TCR Beta short-read assay, DNA from cultured CD4+ T cells was sequenced. Each CDR3 protein is one row after TCRdb ran MiXCR on the PCR reads. Of 8,900 or so distinct CDR3 sequences listed, 35% to 40% are singletons. The origin of this receptor is a human donor in good health. Source material: CD4+ T cells from blood, cultured in vitro.

The CDR3 loop is CASSPQGLTGNTIYF. The DNA of the CDR3 is TGTGCCAGCAGCCCACAGGGGTTAACTGGAAACACCATATATTTT. The chain carries TRBV9 and TRBJ1-3; 7 nucleotides align to TRBD1. The germline V gene encodes CDR1 SGDLS and CDR2 YYNGEE. V lost 4 bases, J lost 2 bases, and 6 bases stayed unmatched. The CDR3 runs 15 residues.